This T cell receptor beta chain appears in the sequencing data of a study of cytomegalovirus exposure and HLA in healthy donors (dated by TCRdb to 2015 to 2018). Context from the whole study: A later analysis indicated that the 110 or so validation repertoires were generated on the platform also employed for the approximately 700 repertoires of the first cohort. The study was designed to test whether signatures of past pathogen exposure could be identified by cataloging public T cell receptors. To predict cytomegalovirus infection status, the study brought together high-throughput TCR immunosequencing, statistical association of individual TCRs with disease status, and machine learning. In addition to the first cohort of 666 subjects, a separate validation cohort of 130 or so different subjects was used.

In regard to this clone: Its target antigen remains unknown. The record has no base qualities; no much larger clone is one base away.

The method was the immunoSEQ multiplex PCR assay. The study's processing was this. A statistical classification framework was built to diagnose cytomegalovirus status from the catalog of TCR beta chain sequences. TCRdb retrieved this table from immuneACCESS and kept in-frame rearrangements only. Not all clones are present; in checked studies, unresolved V genes account for under half, and no reason is known for the remainder. The V and J calls and clone size come from that table; D and trimming were worked out from the DNA. This sample has about 75,000 clones in its table, and about 82% of those were observed once. The ten most abundant clones make up around 2.9% of the sample. Results and caveats for the whole study, not just this receptor: According to the authors, the approach could potentially be generalized to other disease states and immunological phenotypes. A later analysis had no HLA typing for the validation cohort, so co-occurrence there was scored across all 110 or so repertoires. In a later analysis, TCRs clustered in the first cohort were found to also tend to co-occur in the 130 or so validation repertoires, with approximately 93% of cluster scores above 0. A few of the identified cytomegalovirus-associated TCR beta chains were confirmed in vitro to be specific for cytomegalovirus antigens. Across donors, most TCR sequences were observed very rarely, whereas some public TCRs were present in many individuals. The study gave a list of under 200 TCR beta chains associated with cytomegalovirus. The classifier was reported to diagnose cytomegalovirus status with high specificity and sensitivity in both the original and validation cohorts.

The donors were included in the validation cohort of roughly 130 subjects, a group kept apart from the approximately 700-subject first cohort. The germline V gene yields MNHEY for CDR1 and SVGAGI for CDR2. The trim is 5 bases for V and 4 bases for J, with a gap of 11 bases between the germline ends. The CDR3 starts with the cysteine, ends with the phenylalanine, and has 13 residues. The kept DNA is CDR3 alone, 39 bases in frame from the first base. This receptor chain uses TRBV6-5 and TRBJ1-2; D gene: possibly TRBD1, on 5 matching bases. The TCR comes from a man aged 25 to 40 in good health and CMV-seronegative. The sample comprised PBMCs. The nucleotide sequence is given as TGTGCCAGCAGTCCTCGACAGCTCTATGGCTACACCTTC. Translated, this is CASSPRQLYGYTF.